This entry concerns a single TCR beta chain. The antigen remains unidentified. Sequencing was performed with immunoSEQ multiplex PCR; in TCRdb, only in-frame clones are kept and a portion is missing. The sample records under 55,000 clones, approximately 77% being singletons. The sample belongs to a study of vaccination effects on CD4 cells after COVID-19. Study background: A couple of convalescent donors provided samples 16 days and one week before vaccination.

The CDR3 is 16 residues long. Germline CDR1 LGHNA, CDR2 YSLEER. J lost 3 bases, V lost 0 bases, and 7 bases had no gene match. Findings and caveats of the study: Predominantly, the post-vaccine spike-reactive clones of convalescents comprised new vaccine-induced clones.

Antigen-specific CD4+ T cells expanded by the ViraFEST assay with viral peptide pools were then sequenced. Culture lasted 10 days before CD4+ T cell isolation. Their SARS-CoV-2 infection, verified by PCR, occurred between March and December 2020. On both days 3 and 7, half of the culture medium was replaced with IL-2 medium. The receptor comes from a human donor who had a prior SARS-CoV-2 infection. This sequence joins TRBV4-3 and TRBJ2-7, with 8 bases lining up with TRBD2. This sample comprised CD4+ T cells from PBMCs cultured with a peptide pool, obtained before COVID-19 vaccination. CDR3 DNA sequence: TGCGCCAGCAGCCAAGAGAGGCTAGCGGGCCGCTACGAGCAGTACTTC. Protein: CASSQERLAGRYEQYF.